A selection of T cell receptor beta chains follows, all from one sample in a study of shared clonotypes between healthy human individuals. Data came from immunoSEQ multiplex PCR; TCRdb stores just in-frame clones and leaves some out. The table records around 510,000 clones, more than 95% of them present only once. Sequencing was performed on naive CD4+ T cells sorted from blood. The source is a woman under 40 in good health. The CDR3 runs from the conserved cysteine through the conserved F or W. Each record gives: V gene, D gene, J gene, clone size, CDR3 DNA, CDR3 protein. D genes are given only for firm matches. The size of a clone is reported for some rows only, either as once, few or many, or as a class for expanded clones.

TRBV23-1	TRBD2	TRBJ2-1	NA	TGCGCCAGCAGGTCCAGGGCTCGACTAGCGGGAGAACCCTACAATGAGCAGTTCTTC	CASRSRARLAGEPYNEQFF
TRBV30	TRBD2	TRBJ2-5	NA	TGTGCCTGGAGGCAGCGGGGTAGGGAGACCCAGTACTTC	CAWRQRGRETQYF
TRBV11-2	NA	TRBJ1-1	NA	TGTGCCAGCAGCTTCCAGCCCTTACAGGACGCTTTCTTT	CASSFQPLQDAFF
TRBV11-2	TRBD2	TRBJ2-1	NA	TGTGCCAGCAGCTTATGGACTAGCGGGATAAATGAGCAGTTCTTC	CASSLWTSGINEQFF
TRBV7-3	NA	TRBJ1-1	once	TGTGCCAGCAGCTTTAAGGAGGGCACTGAAGCTTTCTTT	CASSFKEGTEAFF
TRBV7-8	TRBD1	TRBJ2-7	NA	TGTGCCAGCAGCTTAGACAGGGGGATAATCTACGAGCAGTACTTC	CASSLDRGIIYEQYF
TRBV5-1	NA	TRBJ1-1	NA	TGCGCCAGCAGCTTGGCCCCGGGGAACACTGAAGCTTTCTTT	CASSLAPGNTEAFF
TRBV19	NA	TRBJ2-7	NA	TGTGCCAGTCGGGTTGTCGGGGGCTCCGAGCAGTACTTC	CASRVVGGSEQYF
TRBV10-2	NA	TRBJ1-1	NA	TGCGCCAGTGGTCCGGACAGATTGAACACTGAAGCTTTCTTT	CASGPDRLNTEAFF
TRBV5-1	TRBD2	TRBJ2-3	once	TGCGCCAGCAGCTTGAGCACCGGGGGGAATACGCAGTATTTT	CASSLSTGGNTQYF
TRBV6-1	NA	TRBJ1-2	NA	TGTGCCAGCAGTGAAGAGACCCTGGGGCCCTATGGCTACACCTTC	CASSEETLGPYGYTF
TRBV28	NA	TRBJ1-5	NA	TGTGCCAGCATGGGGGGACCGCCCCAGCATTTT	CASMGGPPQHF
TRBV11-2	TRBD2	TRBJ2-1	NA	TGTGCCAGCAGCTTAGATGATGCTAGCGGGACATACAATGAGCAGTTCTTC	CASSLDDASGTYNEQFF
TRBV21-1	NA	TRBJ2-2	NA	TGTGCCAGCATCCATCAGGTTCCCGGGGAGCTGTTTTTT	CASIHQVPGELFF
TRBV28	NA	TRBJ2-2	NA	TGTGCCAGCAGTCGGGATAATTACTACACCGGGGAGCTGTTTTTT	CASSRDNYYTGELFF
TRBV15	NA	TRBJ2-7	NA	TGTGCCACCAGCAGAGTCGATACCGGTCCCTACGAGCAGTACTTC	CATSRVDTGPYEQYF
TRBV6-5	TRBD1	TRBJ2-7	NA	TGTGCCAGCAGCCCGGACAGGGGATCTCACGAGCAGTACTTC	CASSPDRGSHEQYF
TRBV4-1	TRBD2	TRBJ2-7	NA	TGCGCCAGCCAAGCGGGACTAGCGGGAGGTAACGAGCAGTACTTC	CASQAGLAGGNEQYF
TRBV7-2	NA	TRBJ2-7	NA	TGTGCCAGCAGCTTAGGAGGCGGTAACGAGCAGTACTTC	CASSLGGGNEQYF
TRBV28	NA	TRBJ1-4	NA	TGTGCCAGCACTAGGCCGTTTCCGAAAGGTGAAAAACTGTTTTTT	CASTRPFPKGEKLFF
TRBV29-1	TRBD2	TRBJ2-1	NA	TGCAGCGTTGTAGGGACTAGCGGGAGTTCGGATGAGCAGTTCTTC	CSVVGTSGSSDEQFF
TRBV5-6	TRBD1	TRBJ2-2	NA	TGTGCCAGCAGCGTGGGACAGTGGAACACCGGGGAGCTGTTTTTT	CASSVGQWNTGELFF
TRBV13	TRBD2	TRBJ2-1	NA	TGTGCCAGCAGCCTCCGACTAGCGGGAGCGGAGGAGCAGTTCTTC	CASSLRLAGAEEQFF
TRBV6-5	NA	TRBJ2-3	NA	TGTGCCAGCAGTGTGGGGGGACTGAGTACAGATACGCAGTATTTT	CASSVGGLSTDTQYF
TRBV6-5	NA	TRBJ1-2	NA	TGTGCCAGCAGTTACGGCCGGTACGGGGAGTATGGCTACACCTTC	CASSYGRYGEYGYTF
TRBV28	NA	TRBJ1-1	NA	TGTGCCAGCAGCCGACCGGACAGACTAAACACTGAAGCTTTCTTT	CASSRPDRLNTEAFF
TRBV28	TRBD1	TRBJ2-7	NA	TGTGCCAGCAGTAGCGGGGGACAGGGGTTTTACGAGCAGTACTTC	CASSSGGQGFYEQYF
TRBV5-1	TRBD2	TRBJ2-1	NA	TGCGCCAGCAGCTTGGCAGCGGGAGGGCCAAGTGAGCAGTTCTTC	CASSLAAGGPSEQFF
TRBV5-5	NA	TRBJ1-3	NA	TGTGCCAGCAGCTTCGAACCCGAAAATCGTGGAAACACCATATATTTT	CASSFEPENRGNTIYF
TRBV6-5	NA	TRBJ2-1	NA	TGTGCCAGCAGTGCTCCAGGGCTTGAGCAGTTCTTC	CASSAPGLEQFF
TRBV2	TRBD2	TRBJ2-2	NA	TGTGCCAGCAGGGGGACTAGCGGCACCGGGGAGCTGTTTTTT	CASRGTSGTGELFF
TRBV15	TRBD2	TRBJ2-7	NA	TGTGCCACCAGCAGAGAAGTCGGCACTAGCGGGTTATCCTACGAGCAGTACTTC	CATSREVGTSGLSYEQYF
TRBV6-4	NA	TRBJ2-3	NA	TGTGCCAGCAGTGCCCAGGAGGCGGATACGCAGTATTTT	CASSAQEADTQYF
TRBV15	TRBD2	TRBJ2-5	NA	TGTGCCACCAGCAGACCCGGGACTAGCGGGAGGGCTGATCTGGGGACCCAGTACTTC	CATSRPGTSGRADLGTQYF
TRBV27	TRBD2	TRBJ2-1	NA	TGTGCCAGCAGACAGGCTACTAGCGGGAGGGCCAATAAGGTGAATGAGCAGTTCTTC	CASRQATSGRANKVNEQFF
TRBV7-6	TRBD2	TRBJ2-1	NA	TGTGCCAGCAGCAGAAACAAACTAGCGGGCTACAATGAGCAGTTCTTC	CASSRNKLAGYNEQFF
TRBV10-1	NA	TRBJ2-3	NA	TGCGCCAGCAGTGACAGCACAGATACGCAGTATTTT	CASSDSTDTQYF
TRBV11-2	NA	TRBJ2-1	NA	TGTGCCAGCAGCCCCCGGACCACCTCCAATGAGCAGTTCTTC	CASSPRTTSNEQFF
TRBV27	NA	TRBJ1-5	NA	TGTGCCAGCAGTTTAGAGGCGGCCACCAGCTCGAATCAGCCCCAGCATTTT	CASSLEAATSSNQPQHF
TRBV5-5	TRBD2	TRBJ2-7	NA	TGTGCCAGCAGCCTCGGGGGCCTAGCGGGAGTATCGTACAACGAGCAGTACTTC	CASSLGGLAGVSYNEQYF
TRBV7-7	NA	TRBJ2-7	NA	TGTGCCAGCAGCTTAGGAGGAGGATACGAGCAGTACTTC	CASSLGGGYEQYF
TRBV11-2	NA	TRBJ1-1	NA	TGTGCCAGCAGCTCCAACAGCGGGATGAACACTGAAGCTTTCTTT	CASSSNSGMNTEAFF
TRBV27	TRBD1	TRBJ2-5	NA	TGTGCCAGCAGCCGGCAGGGGGCCCCGCGGGAGACCCAGTACTTC	CASSRQGAPRETQYF
TRBV28	NA	TRBJ2-7	NA	TGTGCCAGCAACGCAGGGTCGACATACGAGCAGTACTTC	CASNAGSTYEQYF
TRBV11-2	NA	TRBJ1-4	NA	TGTGCCAGCAGCTTAAGGCCAACTAATGAAAAACTGTTTTTT	CASSLRPTNEKLFF
TRBV5-6	NA	TRBJ1-1	NA	TGTGCCAGCAGCCCGGCGGGAGGTATGAACACTGAAGCTTTCTTT	CASSPAGGMNTEAFF
TRBV9	NA	TRBJ2-3	NA	TGTGCCAGCAGCTTCCGGGACGCTCGCAGCACAGATACGCAGTATTTT	CASSFRDARSTDTQYF
TRBV29-1	NA	TRBJ2-1	NA	TGCAGCGCTACGCCCGTCTCGGGCAATGAGCAGTTCTTC	CSATPVSGNEQFF
TRBV7-9	NA	TRBJ2-5	NA	TGTGCCAGCAGCTTATTACTAAACGGGGCCCAGTACTTC	CASSLLLNGAQYF